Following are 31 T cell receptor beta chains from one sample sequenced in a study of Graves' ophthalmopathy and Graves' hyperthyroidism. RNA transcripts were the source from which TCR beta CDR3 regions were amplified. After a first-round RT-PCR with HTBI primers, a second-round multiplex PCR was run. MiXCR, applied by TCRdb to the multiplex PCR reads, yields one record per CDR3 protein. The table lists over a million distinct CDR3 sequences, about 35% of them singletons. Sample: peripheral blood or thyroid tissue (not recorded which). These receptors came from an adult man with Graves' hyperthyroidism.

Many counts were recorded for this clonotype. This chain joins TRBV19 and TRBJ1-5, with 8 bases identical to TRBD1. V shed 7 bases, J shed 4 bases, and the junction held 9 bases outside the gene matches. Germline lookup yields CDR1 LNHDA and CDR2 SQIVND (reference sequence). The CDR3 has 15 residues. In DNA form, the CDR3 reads TGTGCCAGTACCGGACAGGGCGTTCTTAATCAGCCCCAGCATTTT. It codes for CASTGQGVLNQPQHF.

Here the CDR3 reads CSTSGAPNTGELFF. The DNA of the CDR3 is TGCAGCACCTCGGGAGCCCCGAACACCGGGGAGCTGTTTTTT. This chain uses TRBV29-1 with TRBJ2-2, with D perhaps TRBD2 (6 bases). V was shortened by 8 bases and J by 0 bases, with 13 bases between the two germline ends. The germline CDR1 and CDR2 sequences are SQVTM and ANQGSEA. This CDR3 is built from 14 residues.

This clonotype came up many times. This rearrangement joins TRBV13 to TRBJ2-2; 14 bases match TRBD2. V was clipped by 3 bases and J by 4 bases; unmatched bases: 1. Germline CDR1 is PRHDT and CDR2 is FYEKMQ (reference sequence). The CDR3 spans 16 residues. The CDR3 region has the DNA TGTGCCAGCAGCTTTGGACTAGCGGGAGGCACCGGGGAGCTGTTTTTT. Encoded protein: CASSFGLAGGTGELFF.

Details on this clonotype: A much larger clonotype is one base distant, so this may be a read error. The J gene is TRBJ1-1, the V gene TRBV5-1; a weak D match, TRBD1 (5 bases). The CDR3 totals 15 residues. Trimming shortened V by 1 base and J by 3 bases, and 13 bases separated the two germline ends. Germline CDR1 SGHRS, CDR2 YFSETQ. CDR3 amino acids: CASSLRGSEDTEAFF. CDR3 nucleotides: TGCGCCAGCAGCTTGCGGGGGTCGGAGGACACTGAAGCTTTCTTT.

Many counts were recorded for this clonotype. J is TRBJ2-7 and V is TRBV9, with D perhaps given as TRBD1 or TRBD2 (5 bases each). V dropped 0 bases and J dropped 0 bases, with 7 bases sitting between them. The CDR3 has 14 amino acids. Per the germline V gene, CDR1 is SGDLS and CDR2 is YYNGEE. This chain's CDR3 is CASSVVGTSYEQYF. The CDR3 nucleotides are TGTGCCAGCAGCGTAGTCGGGACCTCCTACGAGCAGTACTTC.

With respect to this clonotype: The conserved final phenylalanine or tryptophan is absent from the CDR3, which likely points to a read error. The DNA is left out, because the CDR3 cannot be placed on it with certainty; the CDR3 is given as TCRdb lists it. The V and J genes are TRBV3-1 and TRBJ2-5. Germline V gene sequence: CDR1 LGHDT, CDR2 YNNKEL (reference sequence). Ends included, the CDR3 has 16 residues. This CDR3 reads CASSQDGRNYGYTFGS.

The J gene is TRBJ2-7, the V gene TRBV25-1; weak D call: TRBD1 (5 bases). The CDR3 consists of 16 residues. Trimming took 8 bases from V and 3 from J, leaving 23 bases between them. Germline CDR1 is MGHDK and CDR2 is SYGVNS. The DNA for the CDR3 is TGTGCCAGCCCTTACGCGGATCCAAGACAGAGCTACGAGCAGTACTTC. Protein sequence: CASPYADPRQSYEQYF.

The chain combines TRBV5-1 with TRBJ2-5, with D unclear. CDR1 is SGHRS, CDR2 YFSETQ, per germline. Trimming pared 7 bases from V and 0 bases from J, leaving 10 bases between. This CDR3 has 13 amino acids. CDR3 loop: CASGRVYQETQYF. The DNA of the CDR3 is TGCGCCAGCGGTAGGGTCTACCAAGAGACCCAGTACTTC.

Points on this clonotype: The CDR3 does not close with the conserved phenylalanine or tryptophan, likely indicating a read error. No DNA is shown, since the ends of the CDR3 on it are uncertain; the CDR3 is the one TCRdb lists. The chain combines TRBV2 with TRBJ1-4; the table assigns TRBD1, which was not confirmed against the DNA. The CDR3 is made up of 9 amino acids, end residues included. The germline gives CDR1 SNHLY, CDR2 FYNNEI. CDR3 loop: CASSEGGSL.

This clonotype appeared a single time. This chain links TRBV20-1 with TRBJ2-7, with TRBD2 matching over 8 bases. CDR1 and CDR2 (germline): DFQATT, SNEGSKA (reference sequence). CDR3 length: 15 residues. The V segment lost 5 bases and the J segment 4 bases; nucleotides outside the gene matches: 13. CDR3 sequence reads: CSAGTGTSITYEQYF. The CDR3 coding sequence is TGCAGTGCTGGCACCGGGACTAGTATCACTTACGAGCAGTACTTC.

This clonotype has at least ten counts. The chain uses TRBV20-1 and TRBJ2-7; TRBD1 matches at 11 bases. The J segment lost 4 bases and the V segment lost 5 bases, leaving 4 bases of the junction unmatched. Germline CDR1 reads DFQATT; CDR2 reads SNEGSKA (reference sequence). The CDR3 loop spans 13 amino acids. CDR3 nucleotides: TGCAGTGCTCGGGACAGGGGGACATACGAGCAGTACTTC. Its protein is CSARDRGTYEQYF.

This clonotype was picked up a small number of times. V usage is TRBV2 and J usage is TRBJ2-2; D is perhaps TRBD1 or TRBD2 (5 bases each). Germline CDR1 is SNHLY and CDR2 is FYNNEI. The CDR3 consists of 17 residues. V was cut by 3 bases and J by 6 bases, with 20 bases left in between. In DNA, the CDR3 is TGTGCCAGCAGTGAGGCTGGGGGTCGAAACTTGGCCGGGGAGCTGTTTTTT. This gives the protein CASSEAGGRNLAGELFF.

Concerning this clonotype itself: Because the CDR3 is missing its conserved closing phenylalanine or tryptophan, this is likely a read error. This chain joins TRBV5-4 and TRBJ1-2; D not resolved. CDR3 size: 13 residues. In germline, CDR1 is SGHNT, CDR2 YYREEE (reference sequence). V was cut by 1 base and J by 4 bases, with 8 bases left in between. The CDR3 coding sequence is TGTGCCAGCAGCTTGCCGGGGATCTATGGCTACACCCTC. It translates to CASSLPGIYGYTL.

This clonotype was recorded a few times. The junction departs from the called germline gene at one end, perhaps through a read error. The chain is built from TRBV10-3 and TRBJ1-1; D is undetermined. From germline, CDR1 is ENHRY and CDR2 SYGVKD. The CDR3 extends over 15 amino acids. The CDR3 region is CASSYLEGMNTEAFF. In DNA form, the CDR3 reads TGTGCCAGCAGTTACCTGGAAGGGATGAACACTGAAGCTTTCTTT.

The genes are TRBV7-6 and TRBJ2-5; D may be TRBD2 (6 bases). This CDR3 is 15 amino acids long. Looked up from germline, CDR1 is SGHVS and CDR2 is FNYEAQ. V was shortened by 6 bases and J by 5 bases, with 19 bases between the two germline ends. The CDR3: CASSGSFGRGETQYF. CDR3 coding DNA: TGTGCCAGCAGTGGTTCTTTCGGGAGAGGGGAGACCCAGTACTTC. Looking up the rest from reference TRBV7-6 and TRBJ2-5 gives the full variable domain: GAGVSQSPRYKVTKRGQDVALRCDPISGHVSLYWYRQALGQGPEFLTYFNYEAQQDKSGLPNDRFSAERPEGSISTLTIQRTEQRDSAMYRCASSGSFGRGETQYFGPGTRLLVL.

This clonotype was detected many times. This CDR3 reads CASSLQGSRNTEAFF. The CDR3 nucleotides read TGTGCCAGCAGCCTTCAGGGGTCCCGAAACACTGAAGCTTTCTTT. The genes are TRBV7-2 and TRBJ1-1; tentative D call: TRBD1 (6 bases). Trimming stripped 5 bases from V and 2 bases from J, with 15 bases between. This CDR3 is built from 15 residues. Germline-derived CDR1 and CDR2 are SGHTA and FQGNSA.

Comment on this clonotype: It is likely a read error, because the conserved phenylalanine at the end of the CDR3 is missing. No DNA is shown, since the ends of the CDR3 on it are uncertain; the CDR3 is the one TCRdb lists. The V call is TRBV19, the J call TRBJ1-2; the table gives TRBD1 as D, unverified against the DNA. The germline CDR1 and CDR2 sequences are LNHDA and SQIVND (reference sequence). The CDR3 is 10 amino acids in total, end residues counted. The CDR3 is CATVDSGYSY.

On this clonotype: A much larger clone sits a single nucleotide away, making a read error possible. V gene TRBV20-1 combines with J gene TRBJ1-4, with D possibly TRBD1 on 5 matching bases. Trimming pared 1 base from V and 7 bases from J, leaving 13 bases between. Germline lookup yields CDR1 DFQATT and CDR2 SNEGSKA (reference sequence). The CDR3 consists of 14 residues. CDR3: CSARGGRGAEKLFF. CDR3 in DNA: TGCAGTGCTAGAGGTGGGAGGGGTGCTGAAAAACTGTTTTTT.

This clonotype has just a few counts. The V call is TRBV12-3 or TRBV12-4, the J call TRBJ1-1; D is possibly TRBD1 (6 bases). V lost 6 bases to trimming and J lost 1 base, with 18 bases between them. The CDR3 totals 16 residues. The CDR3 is CASSRYGQGTNTEAFF. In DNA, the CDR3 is TGTGCCAGCAGCCGATATGGGCAGGGGACGAACACTGAAGCTTTCTTT.

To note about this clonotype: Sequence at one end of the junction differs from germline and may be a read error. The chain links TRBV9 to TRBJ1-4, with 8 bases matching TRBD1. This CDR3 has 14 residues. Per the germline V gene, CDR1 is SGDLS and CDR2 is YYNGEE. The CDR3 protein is CASGVGQGNEKLFF. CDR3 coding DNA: TGTGCCAGCGGCGTAGGACAGGGTAATGAAAAACTGTTTTTT.

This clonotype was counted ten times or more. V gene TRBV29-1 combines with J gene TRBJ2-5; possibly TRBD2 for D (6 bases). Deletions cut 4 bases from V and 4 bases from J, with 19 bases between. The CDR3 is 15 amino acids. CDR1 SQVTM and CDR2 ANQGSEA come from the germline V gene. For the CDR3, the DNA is TGCAGCGTTGCGGGAATTCTAGCGAGGGGAGAGACCCAGTACTTC. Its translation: CSVAGILARGETQYF.

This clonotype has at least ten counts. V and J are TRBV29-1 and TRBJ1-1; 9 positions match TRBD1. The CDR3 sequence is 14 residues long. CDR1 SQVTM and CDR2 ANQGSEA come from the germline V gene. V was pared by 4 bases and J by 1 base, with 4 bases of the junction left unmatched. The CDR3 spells CSVGDRGGNTEAFF. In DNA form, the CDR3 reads TGCAGCGTTGGAGACAGGGGGGGGAACACTGAAGCTTTCTTT. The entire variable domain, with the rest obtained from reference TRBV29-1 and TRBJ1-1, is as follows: SAVISQKPSRDICQRGTSLTIQCQVDSQVTMMFWYRQQPGQSLTLIATANQGSEATYESGFVIDKFPISRPNLTFSTLTVSNMSPEDSSIYLCSVGDRGGNTEAFFGQGTRLTVV.

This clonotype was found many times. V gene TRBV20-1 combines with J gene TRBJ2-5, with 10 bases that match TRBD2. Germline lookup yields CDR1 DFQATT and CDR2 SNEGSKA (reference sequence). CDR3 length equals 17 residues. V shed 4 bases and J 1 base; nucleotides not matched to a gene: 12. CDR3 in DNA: TGCAGTGCTACGCGGCTAGCGGGAGTAGGGCCCCAAGAGACCCAGTACTTC. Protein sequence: CSATRLAGVGPQETQYF.

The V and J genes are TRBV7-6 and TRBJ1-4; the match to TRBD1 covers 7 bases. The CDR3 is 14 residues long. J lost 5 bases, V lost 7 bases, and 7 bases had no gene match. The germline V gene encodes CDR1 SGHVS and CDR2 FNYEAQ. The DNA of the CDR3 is TGTGCCAGCAACCCGGGACAGCTGAATGAAAAACTGTTTTTT. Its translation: CASNPGQLNEKLFF.

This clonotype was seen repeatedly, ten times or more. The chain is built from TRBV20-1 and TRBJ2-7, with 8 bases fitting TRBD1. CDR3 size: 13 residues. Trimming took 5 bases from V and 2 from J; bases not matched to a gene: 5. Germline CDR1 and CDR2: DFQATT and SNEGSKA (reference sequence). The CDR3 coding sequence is TGCAGTGCTTTGGGACAGGCAACCTACGAGCAGTACTTC. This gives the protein CSALGQATYEQYF.

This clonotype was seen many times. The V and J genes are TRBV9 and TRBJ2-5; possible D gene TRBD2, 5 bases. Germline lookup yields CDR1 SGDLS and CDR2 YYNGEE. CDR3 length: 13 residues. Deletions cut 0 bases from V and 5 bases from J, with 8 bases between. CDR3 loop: CASSVVPSETQYF. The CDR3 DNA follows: TGTGCCAGCAGCGTAGTGCCTAGCGAGACCCAGTACTTC. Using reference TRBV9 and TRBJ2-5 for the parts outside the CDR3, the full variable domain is DSGVTQTPKHLITATGQRVTLRCSPRSGDLSVYWYQQSLDQGLQFLIQYYNGEERAKGNILERFSAQQFPDLHSELNLSSLELGDSALYFCASSVVPSETQYFGPGTRLLVL.

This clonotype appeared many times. In nucleotides, the CDR3 is TGCGCCAGCAGCCAAGATCCGCTTGGGGCGGAGACCCAGTACTTC. Translated, it gives CASSQDPLGAETQYF. The rearrangement uses TRBV4-1 and TRBJ2-5, with D perhaps matching TRBD1 (5 bases). CDR3 length equals 15 residues. Germline lookup yields CDR1 MGHRA and CDR2 YSYEKL. The V end was cut by 0 bases, the J end by 5 bases, with 13 bases between.

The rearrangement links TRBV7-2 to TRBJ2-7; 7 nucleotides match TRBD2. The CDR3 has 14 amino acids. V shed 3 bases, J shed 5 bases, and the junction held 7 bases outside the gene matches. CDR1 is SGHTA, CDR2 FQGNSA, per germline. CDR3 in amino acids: CASSLGGSANEQYF. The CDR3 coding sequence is TGTGCCAGCAGCTTGGGCGGGAGTGCGAACGAGCAGTACTTC.

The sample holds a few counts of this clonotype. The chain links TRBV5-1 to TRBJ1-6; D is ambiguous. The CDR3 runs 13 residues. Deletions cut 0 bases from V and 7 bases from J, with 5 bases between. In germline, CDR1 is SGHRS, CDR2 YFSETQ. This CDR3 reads CASSLEPNSPLHF. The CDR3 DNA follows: TGCGCCAGCAGCTTGGAGCCGAATTCACCCCTCCACTTT.

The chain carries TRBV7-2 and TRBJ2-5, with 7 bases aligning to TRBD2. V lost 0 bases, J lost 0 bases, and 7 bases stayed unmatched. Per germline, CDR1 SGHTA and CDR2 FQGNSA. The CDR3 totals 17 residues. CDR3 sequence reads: CASSLASAGANQETQYF. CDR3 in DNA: TGTGCCAGCAGCTTAGCGTCGGCGGGAGCTAACCAAGAGACCCAGTACTTC.

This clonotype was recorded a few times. The CDR3 spells CASSAETRSVRGSGNTIYF. The DNA of the CDR3 is TGTGCCAGCAGCGCAGAGACAAGATCCGTCAGAGGTTCTGGAAACACCATATATTTT. The J gene is TRBJ1-3, the V gene TRBV5-4, with D uncertain. Germline V lookup: CDR1 SGHNT, CDR2 YYREEE (reference sequence). Trimming cost V 4 bases and J 1 base, with 24 bases left between them. The CDR3 is 19 residues long.